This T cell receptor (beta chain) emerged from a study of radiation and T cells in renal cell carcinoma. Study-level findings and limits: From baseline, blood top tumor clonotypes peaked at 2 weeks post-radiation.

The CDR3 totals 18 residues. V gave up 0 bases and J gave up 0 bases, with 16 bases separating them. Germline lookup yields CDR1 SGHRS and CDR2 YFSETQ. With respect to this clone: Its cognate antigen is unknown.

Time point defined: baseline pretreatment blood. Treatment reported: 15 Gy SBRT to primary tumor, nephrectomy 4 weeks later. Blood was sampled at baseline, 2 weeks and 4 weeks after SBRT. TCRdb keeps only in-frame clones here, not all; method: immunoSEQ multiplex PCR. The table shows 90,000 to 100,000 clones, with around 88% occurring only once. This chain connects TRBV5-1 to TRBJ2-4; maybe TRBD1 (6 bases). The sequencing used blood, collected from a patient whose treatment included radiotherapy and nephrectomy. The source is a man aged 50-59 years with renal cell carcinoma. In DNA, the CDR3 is TGCGCCAGCAGCTTGGACGCAAACAGGGCACTAGCCAAAAACATTCAGTACTTC. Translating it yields CASSLDANRALAKNIQYF.